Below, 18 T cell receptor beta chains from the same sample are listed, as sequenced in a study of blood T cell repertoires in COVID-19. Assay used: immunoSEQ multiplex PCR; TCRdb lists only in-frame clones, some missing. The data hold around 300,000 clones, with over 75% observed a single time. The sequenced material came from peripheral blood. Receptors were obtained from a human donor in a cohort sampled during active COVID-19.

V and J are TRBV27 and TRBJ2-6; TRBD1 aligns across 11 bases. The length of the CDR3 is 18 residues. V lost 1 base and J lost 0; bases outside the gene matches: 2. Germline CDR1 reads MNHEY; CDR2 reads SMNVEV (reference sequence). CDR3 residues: CASSLWGQGVSGANVLTF. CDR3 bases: TGTGCCAGCAGTTTATGGGGACAGGGGGTCTCTGGGGCCAACGTCCTGACTTTC.

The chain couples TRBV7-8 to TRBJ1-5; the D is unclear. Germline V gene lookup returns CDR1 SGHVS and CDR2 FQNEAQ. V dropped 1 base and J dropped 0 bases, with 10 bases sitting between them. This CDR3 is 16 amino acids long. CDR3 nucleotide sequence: TGTGCCAGCAGCTTAGGGCCCGCAGATAGCAATCAGCCCCAGCATTTT. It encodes CASSLGPADSNQPQHF.

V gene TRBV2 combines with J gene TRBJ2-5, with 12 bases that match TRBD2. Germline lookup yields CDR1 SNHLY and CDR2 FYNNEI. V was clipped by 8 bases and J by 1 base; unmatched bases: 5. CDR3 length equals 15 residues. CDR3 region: CASGTTSGGQETQYF. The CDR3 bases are TGTGCCAGCGGGACGACTAGCGGGGGCCAAGAGACCCAGTACTTC.

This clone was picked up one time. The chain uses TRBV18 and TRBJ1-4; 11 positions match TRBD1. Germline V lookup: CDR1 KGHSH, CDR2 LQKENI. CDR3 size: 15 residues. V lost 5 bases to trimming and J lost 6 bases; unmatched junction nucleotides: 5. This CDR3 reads CASSTRTGGYEKLFF. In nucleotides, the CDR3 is TGTGCCAGCTCAACGCGGACAGGGGGCTATGAAAAACTGTTTTTT.

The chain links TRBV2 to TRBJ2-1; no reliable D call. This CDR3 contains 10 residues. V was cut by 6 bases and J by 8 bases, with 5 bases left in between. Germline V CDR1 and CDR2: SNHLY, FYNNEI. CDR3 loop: CASRVDEQFF. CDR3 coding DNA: TGTGCCAGCAGGGTAGATGAGCAGTTCTTC.

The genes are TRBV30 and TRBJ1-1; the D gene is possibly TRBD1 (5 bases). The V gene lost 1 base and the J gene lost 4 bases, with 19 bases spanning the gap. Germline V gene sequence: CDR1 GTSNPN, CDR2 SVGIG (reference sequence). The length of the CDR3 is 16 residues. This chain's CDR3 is CAWSARMGQGGTEAFF. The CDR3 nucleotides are TGTGCCTGGAGTGCACGAATGGGGCAGGGTGGCACTGAAGCTTTCTTT.

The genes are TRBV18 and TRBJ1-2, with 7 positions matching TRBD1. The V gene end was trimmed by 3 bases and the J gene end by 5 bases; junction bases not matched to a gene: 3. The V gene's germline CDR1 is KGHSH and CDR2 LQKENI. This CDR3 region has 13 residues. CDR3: CASSPGQRYGYTF. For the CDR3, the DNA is TGTGCCAGCTCACCGGGACAGCGTTATGGCTACACCTTC.

The CDR3 sequence: CASSRRLAVTDTQYF. CDR3 coding DNA: TGTGCCAGCAGCCGTCGACTAGCGGTTACAGATACGCAGTATTTT. The genes are TRBV3-1 (or the pseudogene TRBV3-2) and TRBJ2-3; 9 nucleotides align to TRBD2. The germline gives CDR1 LGHDT, CDR2 YNNKEL (reference sequence). V was clipped by 4 bases and J by 3 bases; unmatched bases: 5. CDR3 length: 15 amino acids.

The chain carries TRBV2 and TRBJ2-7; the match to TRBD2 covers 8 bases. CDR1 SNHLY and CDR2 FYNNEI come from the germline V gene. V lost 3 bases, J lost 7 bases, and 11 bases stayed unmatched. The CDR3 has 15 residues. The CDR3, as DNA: TGTGCCAGCAGTGATTTGGATAGCGGGATGGGAGAGCAGTACTTC. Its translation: CASSDLDSGMGEQYF. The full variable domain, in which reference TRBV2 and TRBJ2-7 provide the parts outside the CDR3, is EPEVTQTPSHQVTQMGQEVILRCVPISNHLYFYWYRQILGQKVEFLVSFYNNEISEKSEIFDDQFSVERPDGSNFTLKIRSTKLEDSAMYFCASSDLDSGMGEQYFGPGTRLTVT.

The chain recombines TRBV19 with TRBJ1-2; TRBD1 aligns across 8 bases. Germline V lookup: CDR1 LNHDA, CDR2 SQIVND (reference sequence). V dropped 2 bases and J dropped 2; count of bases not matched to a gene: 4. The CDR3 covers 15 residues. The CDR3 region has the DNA TGTGCCAGTAGTATACCAGGGGGCGTCAACTATGGCTACACCTTC. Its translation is CASSIPGGVNYGYTF.

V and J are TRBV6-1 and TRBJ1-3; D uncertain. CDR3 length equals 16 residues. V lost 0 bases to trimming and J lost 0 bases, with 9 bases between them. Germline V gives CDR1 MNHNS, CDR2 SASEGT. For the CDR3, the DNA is TGTGCCAGCAGTGAAGCGCAGTCAACCTCTGGAAACACCATATATTTT. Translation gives CASSEAQSTSGNTIYF.

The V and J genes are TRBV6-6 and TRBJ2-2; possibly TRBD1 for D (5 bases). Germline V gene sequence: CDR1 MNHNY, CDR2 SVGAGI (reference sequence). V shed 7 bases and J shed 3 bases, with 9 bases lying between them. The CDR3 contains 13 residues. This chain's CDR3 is CASKSGHTGELFF. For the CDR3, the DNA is TGTGCCAGCAAATCAGGGCACACCGGGGAGCTGTTTTTT.

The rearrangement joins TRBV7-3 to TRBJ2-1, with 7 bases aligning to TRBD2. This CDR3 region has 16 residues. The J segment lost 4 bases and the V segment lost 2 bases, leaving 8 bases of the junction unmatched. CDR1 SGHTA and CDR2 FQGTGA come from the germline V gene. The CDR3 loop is CASSLSPGGKYNEQFF. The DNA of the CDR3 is TGTGCCAGCAGCTTATCCCCGGGGGGAAAGTACAATGAGCAGTTCTTC.

CDR3 coding DNA: TGTGCCAGCAGTGAAGGGCTCGGGAGGACAGAGAAGACCCAGTACTTC. Protein sequence: CASSEGLGRTEKTQYF. This chain links TRBV25-1 with TRBJ2-5, with D perhaps TRBD2 (7 bases). The ends were cut back, 2 bases at V and 6 bases at J, with 19 bases in the middle. The CDR3 spans 16 residues. The germline V gene encodes CDR1 MGHDK and CDR2 SYGVNS.

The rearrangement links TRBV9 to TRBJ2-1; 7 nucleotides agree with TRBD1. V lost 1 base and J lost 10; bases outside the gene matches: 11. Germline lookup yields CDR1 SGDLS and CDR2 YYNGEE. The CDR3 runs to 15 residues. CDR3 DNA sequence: TGTGCCAGCAGCGTATCCCCTCTTACAGGGGACGAGCAGTTCTTC. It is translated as CASSVSPLTGDEQFF.

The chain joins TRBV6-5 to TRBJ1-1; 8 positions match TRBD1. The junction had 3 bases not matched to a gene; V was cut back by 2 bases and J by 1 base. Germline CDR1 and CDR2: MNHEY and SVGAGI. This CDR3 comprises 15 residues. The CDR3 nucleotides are TGTGCCAGCAGTTACGGCGACAGGGGGAACACTGAAGCTTTCTTT. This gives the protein CASSYGDRGNTEAFF.

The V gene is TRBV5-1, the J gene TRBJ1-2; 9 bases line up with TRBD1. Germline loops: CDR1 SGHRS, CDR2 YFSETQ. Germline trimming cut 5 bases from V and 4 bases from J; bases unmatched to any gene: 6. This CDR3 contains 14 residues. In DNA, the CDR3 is TGCGCCAGCAGTCATCGACAGGGGGGCTATGGCTACACCTTC. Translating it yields CASSHRQGGYGYTF.

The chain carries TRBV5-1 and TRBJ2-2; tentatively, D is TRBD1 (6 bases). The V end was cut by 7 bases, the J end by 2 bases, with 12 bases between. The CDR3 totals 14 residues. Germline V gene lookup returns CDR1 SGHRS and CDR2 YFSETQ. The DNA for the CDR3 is TGCGCCAGCGAGACAGGAGTAAACACCGGGGAGCTGTTTTTT. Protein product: CASETGVNTGELFF.